This T cell receptor (beta chain) was retrieved from a study of blood T cell repertoires in COVID-19. Overall study context: T cells, B-cell-depleted T cells, or PBMCs provided the cDNA or gDNA that served as material.

The CDR3 sequence is 12 residues long. The V and J ends lost 9 bases and 8 bases, in that order; junction bases with no gene match: 5. Germline V lookup: CDR1 MGHRA, CDR2 YSYEKL. The table came from immunoSEQ multiplex PCR; TCRdb's copy has only in-frame clones and leaves some out. The table shows 380,000 or so clones, with 88% occurring only once. The rearrangement joins TRBV4-1 to TRBJ1-1, with TRBD1 matching over 11 bases. This TCR was recovered from a woman in her thirties with acute COVID-19. The sequencing input was PBMCs or T cells enriched from blood (not recorded which). The CDR3 DNA reads TGCGCCAGTTGGACAGGGGGCTCGGAAGCTTTCTTT. Translation gives CASWTGGSEAFF.